This T cell receptor beta chain was retrieved from a study of identical twins. Germline V gene sequence: CDR1 DFQATT, CDR2 SNEGSKA (reference sequence). This CDR3 spans 12 amino acids. J lost 5 bases, V lost 6 bases, and 4 bases had no gene match. TCRdb re-derived calls from the 5' RACE reads in MiXCR, one entry per CDR3 protein. The sample holds some 570,000 distinct CDR3 sequences; approximately 20% are singletons and the top ten take approximately 0.49%. Only healthy Caucasians were enrolled as donors. Comment on this clonotype: Its specificity is unknown.

General observations from the study: Zero-insertion analyses might be partly confounded by invariant T cells like MAIT and iNKT. The models gave estimates that fell short of the out-of-frame TCR alpha sharing seen in monozygotic twins. Cord blood beta clonotypes that were abundant carried fewer insertions, and memory repertoires showed no such trend.

This same sample was also taken into another study, of yellow fever vaccine responses in identical twins.

The V call is TRBV20-1, the J call TRBJ2-3; 8 bases are a match to TRBD1. The receptor was derived from a woman aged 18-35 years in good health. Sequencing used CD4+ T cells sorted from blood. The CDR3 loop reads CSALDRGDTQYF. The CDR3 DNA follows: TGCAGTGCCCTAGACAGGGGAGATACGCAGTATTTT.